A few counts support the clone carrying this T cell receptor beta chain. As yet, its antigen is unknown. Findings and caveats of the study: Whole repertoires were not studied in the larger cohort, only one V-J beta rearrangement. In terms of TCR gene usage, tumor memory CD4+ T cells clustered together with blood and lymph node memory CD4+ cells, as well as with lymph node naive CD4+ cells.

Constant-region reverse primers amplified full-length variable regions, followed by semi-nested Nested Universal Primer A PCR. TCRdb re-analysed the 5' RACE reads in MiXCR, keeping a single row per CDR3 protein. The sample records fewer than 65,000 distinct CDR3 sequences, roughly 30% being singletons. CDR3 length: 16 residues. V shed 2 bases and J shed 2 bases, with 13 bases lying between them. CDR1 and CDR2 (germline): MNHEY, SVGEGT. The origin of this receptor is a female donor with breast cancer. The sample consisted of tumor-infiltrating naive CD4+ T cells sorted from the breast tumor. Specified subset: naive CD4+ T cells, CD4+CD45RA+CD25-. The V and J genes are TRBV6-2 or TRBV6-3 and TRBJ1-5, with D possibly TRBD1 on 5 matching bases. The CDR3 DNA reads as TGTGCCAGCAGTTACGCCGAGGGGAGGGGCAATCAGCCCCAGCATTTT. It yields the protein CASSYAEGRGNQPQHF.